This T cell receptor (beta chain) was sequenced for a study of cytomegalovirus exposure and HLA in healthy donors. Overall study results and limits: In all likelihood, a cluster of highly shared sequence variants was a sequencing artifact. One variant, a missense change in DCLRE1C, was linked in a later analysis to TCR beta V- and J-gene trimming. HLA restriction was apparent for most CMV-associated TCR beta chains in a later analysis.

Trimming took off 6 bases at V and 4 bases at J, with 10 bases between the two ends. This CDR3 contains 11 residues. The germline V gene has CDR1 DFQATT and CDR2 SNEGSKA (reference sequence). About this clone: Its specificity is not known.

The primer mix had 60 Vbeta and 13 Jbeta primers. Repertoires were generated with immunoSEQ multiplex PCR, while TCRdb's copy carries only in-frame clones and drops some. This sample has around 150,000 clones, with roughly four fifths found just once. This chain uses TRBV20-1 with TRBJ2-7, with unresolved D. The receptor was isolated from a male donor in good health and CMV-seronegative. Sequenced material: PBMCs. In DNA form, the CDR3 reads TGCAGTGCCTCGAATCTATACGAGCAGTACTTC. It encodes CSASNLYEQYF.